Listed below are T cell receptor beta chains from one sample, sequenced in a study of T cell repertoires in cytomegalovirus infection. TCRdb re-derived calls from the reads in MiXCR, one entry per CDR3 protein. This table has more than 500,000 distinct CDR3 sequences, 16% appearing once. Sequencing was performed on CD8+ T cells from PBMCs. The receptor set was obtained from a human donor in good health (CMV status not recorded). Some clones in this sample may be carry-over from other donors' samples. CDR3s include the opening cysteine and the closing phenylalanine or tryptophan. A D gene is named only where the DNA matches it firmly. Clone size is shown for a subset of rows, as once, few, many or a class of expanded clone.

NA	TRBV13	NA	TRBJ1-1	TGTGCCAGCAGCTTTAGGAGCGGGGTTGAAGCTTTCTTT	CASSFRSGVEAFF
NA	TRBV15	few	TRBJ2-3	TGTGCCACCAGCAGAGGAGGAGGGACTGTGGAGTATTTT	CATSRGGGTVEYF
NA	TRBV5-6	many	TRBJ2-3	TGTGCCAGCAGCACCTACGGGGTATATACGCAGTATTTT	CASSTYGVYTQYF
TRBD1	TRBV19	few	TRBJ1-1	TGTGCCAGCCAAGTGGGACAGGGCAACACTGAAGCTTTCTTT	CASQVGQGNTEAFF
NA	TRBV2	once	TRBJ1-1	TGTGCCAGCAGAAACCCAGGGGCCACTGAAGCTTTCTTT	CASRNPGATEAFF
TRBD2	TRBV7-2	NA	TRBJ2-1	TGTGTCAGCAGCTCGCGGGGGGAAAACTACAATGAGCATTTCTTC	CVSSSRGENYNEHFF
NA	TRBV23-1	many	TRBJ2-5	TGCGCCAGGTACCTCAGCGGATCCCAAGAGACCCAGTACTTC	CARYLSGSQETQYF
NA	TRBV19	NA	TRBJ2-7	TGTGCCAGTAAACCTTCCGGGACGGCATACGAGCAGTACTTC	CASKPSGTAYEQYF
TRBD2	TRBV7-2	many	TRBJ2-3	TGTGCCAGCCTAGCGGGACCCCTCACAGATACGCAGTATTTT	CASLAGPLTDTQYF
NA	TRBV7-9	NA	TRBJ1-1	TGTGCCAGCAGCTCCGCCAGGTCGGGTGGAGAGGATGAAGCTTTCTTT	CASSSARSGGEDEAFF
NA	TRBV9	few	TRBJ2-1	TGTGCCAGCAGCCTAAGGGAAGCGGCATCTTTGTTCTTC	CASSLREAASLFF
NA	TRBV19	few	TRBJ2-1	TGTGCCAGTAGTATGGAAGACGGATTCAATGAGCAGTTCTTC	CASSMEDGFNEQFF
NA	TRBV28	few	TRBJ2-5	TGTGCCAGCAGTTTAAGGGGGGGGGCGGTAGAGACCCAGTACTTC	CASSLRGGAVETQYF
TRBD1	TRBV27	many	TRBJ2-1	TGTGCCAGCAGTTTACTGGGACAGATGAATGAGCAGTTCTTC	CASSLLGQMNEQFF
NA	TRBV7-9	many	TRBJ1-4	TGTGCCAGCAGCTGGTACGGCGAAAAACTGTTTTTT	CASSWYGEKLFF
NA	TRBV29-1	once	TRBJ2-7	TGCAGCGTTGATCCGGCTAGTACAGGCGAGCAGTACTTC	CSVDPASTGEQYF
TRBD1	TRBV10-3	many	TRBJ2-7	TGTGCCATCAGTGGTTCCTCCGGGACAGGGACCCCCTACGAGCAGTACTTC	CAISGSSGTGTPYEQYF
TRBD1	TRBV15	NA	TRBJ1-5	TGTGCCACCAGAGCGGACAGGGGTCGCAATCAGCCCCAGCATTTT	CATRADRGRNQPQHF
TRBD1	TRBV12-3/TRBV12-4	NA	TRBJ1-1	TGTGCCAGCAGTCAAACCAAAGACAGGGTGGGAATGAACACTGAAGCTTTCTTT	CASSQTKDRVGMNTEAFF
NA	TRBV4-2	few	TRBJ1-1	TGTGCCAGCAGCCGAGTCGCGGGGGCGTACACTGAAGCTTTCTTT	CASSRVAGAYTEAFF
NA	TRBV7-9	many	TRBJ1-1	TGTGCCAGCAGCCCTTTTTCGGGCTCGAACACTGAAGCTTTCTTT	CASSPFSGSNTEAFF
TRBD2	TRBV29-1	NA	TRBJ2-7	TGCAGCGTCCTAGCGGAGTCCTACGAGCAGTACTTC	CSVLAESYEQYF
NA	TRBV7-9	many	TRBJ1-4	TGTGCCAGCAGCTTAGGATCCCCCCATCTGCCCGCAACTAATGAAAAACTGTTTTTT	CASSLGSPHLPATNEKLFF
TRBD2	TRBV12-3/TRBV12-4	NA	TRBJ2-4	TGTGCCACGACCCCGGGAGGTGAGGACATTCAGTACTTC	CATTPGGEDIQYF
TRBD2	TRBV6-1	many	TRBJ2-1	TGTGCCAGCACCCTCCCGGGACTAGCGAACAATGAGCAGTTCTTC	CASTLPGLANNEQFF
TRBD1	TRBV30	NA	TRBJ2-7	TGTGCCTGGGAGACCATTCCGGGACAGGGGATCTACGAGCAGTACTTC	CAWETIPGQGIYEQYF
NA	TRBV28	NA	TRBJ1-1	TGTGCCAGCAGTTATGACTTAGACACTGAAGCTTTCTTT	CASSYDLDTEAFF
TRBD1	TRBV12-5	many	TRBJ1-1	TGTGCTAGTGGCACCGGGACAGCGAACACTGAAGCTTTCTTT	CASGTGTANTEAFF
NA	TRBV7-9	many	TRBJ2-2	TGTGCCACCCGGGACGGTTCGAACACCGGGGAGCTGTTTTTT	CATRDGSNTGELFF
TRBD2	TRBV5-1	NA	TRBJ2-1	TGCGCCAGCAGCGCCGCTAGCGGGGAGGGCAATGAGCAGTTCTTC	CASSAASGEGNEQFF
NA	TRBV5-6	NA	TRBJ1-6	TGTGCCAGCAGCTTGGACAGGTCGAATCTTTTCGGTTCACCCCTCCACTTT	CASSLDRSNLFGSPLHF
TRBD2	TRBV6-5	many	TRBJ2-1	TGTGCCAGCAGTTACCCAGCGGGGGAACCTTGGGAGCAGTTCTTC	CASSYPAGEPWEQFF
TRBD1	TRBV5-6	few	TRBJ2-3	TGTGCCAGCAGCCCGGAGAGGGACAGGGGGTCGATGGATACGCAGTATTTT	CASSPERDRGSMDTQYF
NA	TRBV2	many	TRBJ1-2	TGTGCCAGCCGGCCGGCGGCGAACTATGGCTACACCTTC	CASRPAANYGYTF
NA	TRBV5-4	NA	TRBJ2-3	TGTGCCAGCAGCCCTCATTGGGAAGGATACGAAGATACGCAGTATTTT	CASSPHWEGYEDTQYF
TRBD2	TRBV20-1	NA	TRBJ2-2	TGCAGTGCCGGAGGGCCTAGCGGGAACACCGGGGAGCTGTTTTTT	CSAGGPSGNTGELFF
TRBD2	TRBV10-3	few	TRBJ2-1	TGTGCCATCAGTGCGCTAGCGGGGGGGGACTCCTACAATGAGCAGTTCTTC	CAISALAGGDSYNEQFF
NA	TRBV6-5	many	TRBJ2-1	TGTGCCAGCAGCGGGAAGTCGAACACGCCCTACAATGAGCAGTTCTTC	CASSGKSNTPYNEQFF
NA	TRBV20-1	NA	TRBJ1-1	TGCAGTGCTAGAAAGAGACAGTTGAACACTGAAGCTTTCTTT	CSARKRQLNTEAFF
NA	TRBV28	many	TRBJ2-5	TGTGCCAGCAGTAAGGGGAGGAGCCAGTACTTC	CASSKGRSQYF
TRBD1	TRBV6-1	many	TRBJ1-2	TGTGCCAGCAATCAGGGGACAGATGGCTACACCTTC	CASNQGTDGYTF
NA	TRBV27	NA	TRBJ2-1	TGTGCCAGCAGTTTATCTCGAGGGAGGGGGGATGAGCAGTTCTTC	CASSLSRGRGDEQFF
TRBD1	TRBV14	many	TRBJ1-3	TGTGCCAGCAGCCAAGGGACCGTCGGGACAGGGCCTGGAAACACCATATATTTT	CASSQGTVGTGPGNTIYF
NA	TRBV6-5	NA	TRBJ1-2	TGTGCCAGCAGGACTGGAAGAATGTATCCAAACTATGGCTACACCTTC	CASRTGRMYPNYGYTF
NA	TRBV27	many	TRBJ2-3	TGTGCCAGCAGCCATCGCAGGGATACGCAGTATTTT	CASSHRRDTQYF
NA	TRBV10-3	NA	TRBJ2-1	TGTGCCATCAGTGAGTCGGGAGGAGCAGTTGAGCAGTTCTTC	CAISESGGAVEQFF
TRBD1	TRBV7-9	many	TRBJ1-6	TGTGCCAGCAGCTTAGCCCTACAGGGGGCGAATTCACCCCTCCACTTT	CASSLALQGANSPLHF
NA	TRBV5-1	NA	TRBJ2-7	TGCGCCAGCAGCTTGGAAGGGGACTCCCACTACGAGCAGTACTTC	CASSLEGDSHYEQYF
NA	TRBV12-3/TRBV12-4	many	TRBJ1-1	TGTGCCAGCTCCTGGGGACCGAACACTGAAGCTTTCTTT	CASSWGPNTEAFF
NA	TRBV7-9	few	TRBJ2-7	TGTGCCAGCAGCTTAGAACAGGTCTACGAGCAGTACTTC	CASSLEQVYEQYF
NA	TRBV5-1	NA	TRBJ2-1	TGCGCCAGCAGCTTGGCCCTCGCGGGAAGTGTAGATGAGCAGTTCTTC	CASSLALAGSVDEQFF
NA	TRBV7-6	many	TRBJ2-1	TGTGCCAGCAGCCAGCTAACAGGGCTGGGGCTAAATGAGCAGTTCTTC	CASSQLTGLGLNEQFF
NA	TRBV23-1	many	TRBJ2-5	TGCGCCAGCAAAAGGGACCATAGAAAAGAGACCCAGTACTTC	CASKRDHRKETQYF
TRBD2	TRBV7-8	many	TRBJ2-7	TGTGCCAGCAGACAGGGACTAGCGGGAGGAAGCTACGAGCAGTACTTC	CASRQGLAGGSYEQYF
NA	TRBV28	many	TRBJ1-1	TGTGCCACTCGGACCCCCATGGGGACTGAAGCTTTCTTT	CATRTPMGTEAFF
TRBD1	TRBV6-1	few	TRBJ2-5	TGTGCCACTTTTGGACAGGGGGCGCGGGGGGAGACCCAGTACTTC	CATFGQGARGETQYF
NA	TRBV4-2	few	TRBJ2-1	TGTGCCAGCAGCCAAGATTCCAGCGGACTAACCTACAATGAGCAGTTCTTC	CASSQDSSGLTYNEQFF